This TCR beta chain was sequenced for a study of OX40 agonist ivuxolimab in advanced cancers. Study-level information: Patients receiving dose escalation had hepatocellular carcinoma, melanoma, renal cell or head and neck cancer.

Measured with immunoSEQ multiplex PCR; TCRdb has only the in-frame clones, and not every one. The table shows 25,000 to 35,000 clones, with about 90% occurring only once. Germline CDR1 and CDR2: MNHNS and SASEGT. V was pared by 6 bases and J by 9 bases, with 12 bases between. The CDR3 is 12 residues long. The specimen was CD4+ or CD8+ T cells sorted from blood, collected in a trial of the OX40 agonist ivuxolimab. The receptor was derived from an adult with an advanced solid tumor such as melanoma, head and neck, liver or kidney cancer. The rearrangement links TRBV6-1 to TRBJ2-1; maybe TRBD2 (6 bases). CDR3 coding DNA: TGTGCCAGCAGCCCCACTAGCTCTGAGCAGTTCTTC. It is translated as CASSPTSSEQFF.